This TCR beta chain was identified during a study of shared clonotypes between healthy human individuals. The V gene's germline CDR1 is MNHNS and CDR2 SASEGT. The V and J ends lost 8 bases and 8 bases respectively, with 18 bases between them. This CDR3 has 13 amino acids. Here immunoSEQ multiplex PCR was the method, and the copy in TCRdb shows in-frame clones only, minus some. The sample has fewer than 850,000 clones, 72% seen once. Whole-study findings and limits: Genetic and exposure-history diversity was limited by the small donor number. Generation of non-shared clonotypes was less probable than generation of clonotypes shared by all four donors.

As for this clone: The target antigen is unknown.

This chain joins TRBV6-1 and TRBJ1-1; perhaps TRBD1 as D (6 bases). Sequences were obtained from memory CD4+ T cells sorted from blood. The subset is: CD45RA-negative fraction. The source of this sequence is a woman younger than 45 in good health. The CDR3 loop reads CASVTRTAWEAFF. CDR3 DNA sequence: TGTGCCAGCGTGACAAGGACAGCGTGGGAAGCTTTCTTT.